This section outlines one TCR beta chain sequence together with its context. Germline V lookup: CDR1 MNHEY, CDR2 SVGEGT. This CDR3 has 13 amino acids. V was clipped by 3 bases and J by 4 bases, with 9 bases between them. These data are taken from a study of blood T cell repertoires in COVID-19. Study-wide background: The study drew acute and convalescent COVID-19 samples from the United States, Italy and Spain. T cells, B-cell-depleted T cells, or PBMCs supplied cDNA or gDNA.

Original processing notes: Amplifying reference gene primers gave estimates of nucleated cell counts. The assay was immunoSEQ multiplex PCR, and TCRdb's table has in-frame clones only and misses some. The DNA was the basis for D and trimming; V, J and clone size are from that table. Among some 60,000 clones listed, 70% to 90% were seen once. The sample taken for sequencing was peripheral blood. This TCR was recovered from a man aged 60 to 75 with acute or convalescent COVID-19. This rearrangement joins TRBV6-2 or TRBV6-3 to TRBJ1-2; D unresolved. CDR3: CASSYSNSYGYTF. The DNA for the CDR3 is TGTGCCAGCAGTTATTCCAACAGCTATGGCTACACCTTC.